This entry lists 27 T cell receptor beta chains sequenced from one sample in a study of cytomegalovirus exposure and HLA in healthy donors. TCRdb keeps only in-frame clones here, not all; method: immunoSEQ multiplex PCR. The table shows approximately 180,000 clones, with 86% occurring only once. Material for sequencing was PBMCs. These receptors originate from a man aged 18 to 29 in good health and CMV-seropositive.

CDR3: CASSWALHTEAFF. CDR3 nucleotides: TGTGCCAGTAGTTGGGCCCTTCACACTGAAGCTTTCTTT. This rearrangement joins TRBV19 to TRBJ1-1, with D unresolved. V was trimmed by 5 bases and J by 3 bases, leaving 10 bases between them. The germline gives CDR1 LNHDA, CDR2 SQIVND (reference sequence). The CDR3 has 13 residues.

The rearrangement links TRBV7-9 to TRBJ2-7; 8 nucleotides agree with TRBD2. After removal of 5 bases from V and 4 bases from J, the junction contained 7 bases not matched to a gene. This CDR3 contains 14 residues. The germline V gene encodes CDR1 SEHNR and CDR2 FQNEAQ (reference sequence). The CDR3 DNA reads TGTGCCAGCAGCCGAGCGGGACTAGTATACGAGCAGTACTTC. It specifies CASSRAGLVYEQYF.

The rearrangement uses TRBV6-1 and TRBJ1-5; possibly TRBD1 for D (6 bases). Germline V lookup: CDR1 MNHNS, CDR2 SASEGT. V lost 0 bases and J lost 3, with 12 bases in between. The CDR3 has 16 residues. CDR3 DNA sequence: TGTGCCAGCAGTGAAGCGGGGGGGGCGGTCAATCAGCCCCAGCATTTT. Its translation: CASSEAGGAVNQPQHF.

This clone was observed a few times. The rearrangement uses TRBV5-1 and TRBJ1-4, with 9 positions matching TRBD1. Looked up from germline, CDR1 is SGHRS and CDR2 is YFSETQ. There are 15 residues in the CDR3. J gave up 6 bases and V 0 bases, and 3 bases lay outside the gene matches. The CDR3 loop reads CASSLGQGVDEKLFF. Written as DNA, the CDR3 is TGCGCCAGCAGCTTGGGACAGGGGGTGGATGAAAAACTGTTTTTT.

This sequence joins TRBV18 and TRBJ2-1; 14 bases map to TRBD2. In germline, CDR1 is KGHSH, CDR2 LQKENI. J gave up 6 bases and V 5 bases, and 3 bases lay outside the gene matches. The CDR3 contains 15 residues. CDR3 sequence: CASSSGLAGGNEQFF. The CDR3 DNA reads TGTGCCAGCTCATCCGGACTAGCGGGGGGCAATGAGCAGTTCTTC.

The chain couples TRBV5-1 to TRBJ1-4, with a possible D match to TRBD1 (5 bases). This CDR3 has 14 amino acids. The germline CDR1 and CDR2 sequences are SGHRS and YFSETQ. Deletions cut 4 bases from V and 4 bases from J, with 11 bases between. The CDR3 sequence is CASSRDSLNEKLFF. The CDR3 DNA follows: TGCGCCAGCAGCCGTGACAGCCTTAATGAAAAACTGTTTTTT.

CDR3 nucleotides: TGTGCCAGTAGTCGAGACAGTGGATGGACGACCACAGATACGCAGTATTTT. This codes for CASSRDSGWTTTDTQYF. The V call is TRBV19, the J call TRBJ2-3; D possibly corresponds to TRBD1 (5 bases). Trimming left V 5 bases short and J 2 bases short, with 20 bases between. From germline, CDR1 is LNHDA and CDR2 SQIVND (reference sequence). CDR3 length: 17 amino acids. Complete variable domain (other parts from reference TRBV19 and TRBJ2-3): DGGITQSPKYLFRKEGQNVTLSCEQNLNHDAMYWYRQDPGQGLRLIYYSQIVNDFQKGDIAEGYSVSREKKESFPLTVTSAQKNPTAFYLCASSRDSGWTTTDTQYFGPGTRLTVL.

This clone was recorded a few times. The V and J genes are TRBV2 and TRBJ2-7; tentatively, D is TRBD2 (6 bases). The CDR3 totals 13 residues. Trimming took off 6 bases at V and 7 bases at J, with 16 bases between the two ends. Germline V gene data show CDR1 as SNHLY and CDR2 as FYNNEI. CDR3 in DNA: TGTGCCAGCAGGTTCGACGGGAGCCGAGAGCAGTACTTC. It is translated as CASRFDGSREQYF.

A few counts support this clone. The CDR3 loop is CSAHYYGYTF. CDR3 DNA sequence: TGCAGTGCTCATTACTATGGCTACACCTTC. The V gene is TRBV20-1, the J gene TRBJ1-2; no clear D. Trimming removed 5 bases at V and 3 bases at J, with 4 bases between. This CDR3 region has 10 residues. Germline V gives CDR1 DFQATT, CDR2 SNEGSKA (reference sequence).

This chain joins TRBV19 and TRBJ2-7; 9 positions match TRBD1. Germline loops: CDR1 LNHDA, CDR2 SQIVND (reference sequence). Trimming removed 7 bases from V and 1 base from J; junction bases left unmatched: 8. The CDR3 totals 15 residues. The DNA of the CDR3 is TGTGCCAGTAACGACCCGGGACAGGGATCCTACGAGCAGTACTTC. Translated, it gives CASNDPGQGSYEQYF. The entire variable domain, with the rest obtained from reference TRBV19 and TRBJ2-7, is as follows: DGGITQSPKYLFRKEGQNVTLSCEQNLNHDAMYWYRQDPGQGLRLIYYSQIVNDFQKGDIAEGYSVSREKKESFPLTVTSAQKNPTAFYLCASNDPGQGSYEQYFGPGTRLTVT.

There are a few counts of this clone. The genes are TRBV6-7 and TRBJ2-3, with D maybe TRBD2 (6 bases). TRBV6-7 qualifies as an ORF whose function is uncertain. CDR3 length: 15 residues. V dropped 2 bases and J dropped 2 bases, with 11 bases sitting between them. The CDR3 here is CASSYPGLSTDTQYF. The CDR3 bases are TGTGCCAGCAGTTACCCAGGACTATCCACAGATACGCAGTATTTT.

CDR3 DNA: TGTGCCAGCAGTGACCCCGCTCGATACATAGCGGGCGCAGATACGCAGTATTTT. Translation: CASSDPARYIAGADTQYF. The chain combines TRBV2 with TRBJ2-3; 7 bases line up with TRBD2. V dropped 3 bases and J dropped 4; count of bases not matched to a gene: 16. The CDR3 is 18 amino acids. CDR1 and CDR2 from the germline V gene are SNHLY and FYNNEI.

The rearrangement joins TRBV25-1 to TRBJ2-2; TRBD2 is a possible D gene (6 bases). The CDR3 is 16 amino acids. Germline assignment: CDR1 MGHDK and CDR2 SYGVNS. The V gene lost 5 bases and the J gene lost 2 bases, with 15 bases spanning the gap. This CDR3 is CASSRSWRGNTGELFF. The DNA for the CDR3 is TGTGCCAGCAGTCGCTCGTGGCGGGGTAACACCGGGGAGCTGTTTTTT.

This chain joins TRBV4-1 and TRBJ2-5; TRBD2 matches 12 bases. Per germline, CDR1 MGHRA and CDR2 YSYEKL. Trimming removed 4 bases from V and 5 bases from J; junction bases left unmatched: 5. This CDR3 region has 15 residues. The CDR3 sequence: CASSPRGLAGETQYF. The CDR3 coding sequence is TGCGCCAGCAGCCCCCGTGGACTAGCGGGGGAGACCCAGTACTTC.

The chain combines TRBV18 with TRBJ1-5; the match to TRBD1 covers 7 bases. Trimming at V came to 5 bases and at J to 8 bases, leaving 9 bases not matched to a gene. The V gene's germline CDR1 is KGHSH and CDR2 LQKENI. The CDR3 consists of 14 residues. The CDR3 is CASSLRQGTKPQHF. CDR3 nucleotides: TGTGCCAGCTCATTACGACAGGGTACAAAGCCCCAGCATTTT.

J is TRBJ1-1 and V is TRBV4-2, with D hard to call. Per the germline V gene, CDR1 is LGHNA and CDR2 is YNFKEQ. This CDR3 spans 14 amino acids. Trimming pared 1 base from V and 3 bases from J, leaving 9 bases between. The CDR3 DNA sequence: TGTGCCAGCAGCCAAGGGGCCCCGGACACTGAAGCTTTCTTT. This gives the protein CASSQGAPDTEAFF.

The chain uses TRBV6-1 and TRBJ2-3; 8 bases are shared with TRBD1. With 5 bases clipped from V and 0 bases from J, the junction kept 4 bases outside the gene matches. The CDR3 loop spans 15 amino acids. Germline CDR1 reads MNHNS; CDR2 reads SASEGT. The chain's CDR3 is CASSPRGPSTDTQYF. As DNA, the CDR3 is TGTGCCAGCAGTCCCAGGGGGCCTAGCACAGATACGCAGTATTTT.

The chain joins TRBV4-2 to TRBJ1-2, with D maybe TRBD1 (6 bases). This CDR3 is built from 15 residues. Trimming cost V 5 bases and J 4 bases, with 17 bases left between them. The germline CDR1 and CDR2 sequences are LGHNA and YNFKEQ. CDR3 DNA sequence: TGTGCCAGCAGCAACTACGGGGGGCAGAGCTATGGCTACACCTTC. Amino acid sequence: CASSNYGGQSYGYTF.

The chain has TRBV19 and TRBJ1-2; TRBD1 might be the D (6 bases). CDR3 length equals 13 residues. The germline V and J ends were trimmed by 6 bases and 4 bases, with 12 bases remaining between them. Per germline, CDR1 LNHDA and CDR2 SQIVND (reference sequence). Here the CDR3 reads CASSYKTGYGYTF. The DNA of the CDR3 is TGTGCCAGTAGCTATAAGACAGGCTATGGCTACACCTTC.

J is TRBJ1-2 and V is TRBV5-8; 7 bases agree with TRBD1. CDR3 size: 12 residues. Germline assignment: CDR1 SGHTS and CDR2 YDEGEE. V trimming: 7 bases; J trimming: 3 bases; junction bases outside the gene matches: 3. CDR3 DNA sequence: TGTGCCAGCGGAGGGGGCTACTATGGCTACACCTTC. Amino acids: CASGGGYYGYTF. Looking up the rest from reference TRBV5-8 and TRBJ1-2 gives the full variable domain: EAGVTQSPTHLIKTRGQQATLRCSPISGHTSVYWYQQALGLGLQFLLWYDEGEERNRGNFPPRFSGRQFPNYSSELNVNALELEDSALYLCASGGGYYGYTFGSGTRLTVV.

The CDR3, as DNA: TGTGCCAGCAGTGAACCGGGGTTGAACACAGATACGCAGTATTTT. Protein product: CASSEPGLNTDTQYF. The chain links TRBV6-1 to TRBJ2-3, with TRBD2 as a possible D gene (5 bases). This CDR3 has 15 amino acids. The ends were cut back, 2 bases at V and 2 bases at J, with 11 bases in the middle. Germline values: CDR1 MNHNS, CDR2 SASEGT.

The CDR3 DNA sequence: TGCGCCAGCAGCCAGAGTAGCCTTCACCAGCAGTACTTC. It specifies CASSQSSLHQQYF. The genes are TRBV4-1 and TRBJ2-7, with D unresolved. V dropped 3 bases and J dropped 8 bases, with 14 bases sitting between them. Germline V gene sequence: CDR1 MGHRA, CDR2 YSYEKL. The CDR3 has 13 residues.

The chain recombines TRBV27 with TRBJ1-6; TRBD1 agrees at 7 bases. The V gene end was trimmed by 2 bases and the J gene end by 7 bases; junction bases not matched to a gene: 2. CDR1 is MNHEY, CDR2 SMNVEV, per germline (reference sequence). This CDR3 comprises 14 residues. The CDR3 nucleotides read TGTGCCAGCAGTTTAGTCAGGGGGAATTCACCCCTCCACTTT. Translated: CASSLVRGNSPLHF.

The chain recombines TRBV5-6 with TRBJ2-1, with a tentative D call TRBD1 (6 bases). Trimming removed 0 bases at V and 0 bases at J, with 10 bases between. Germline-derived CDR1 and CDR2 are SGHDT and YYEEEE. The CDR3 contains 16 residues. CDR3 amino acids: CASSLATGSSYNEQFF. CDR3 DNA: TGTGCCAGCAGCTTGGCAACAGGGAGCTCCTACAATGAGCAGTTCTTC. The entire variable domain, with the rest obtained from reference TRBV5-6 and TRBJ2-1, is as follows: DAGVTQSPTHLIKTRGQQVTLRCSPKSGHDTVSWYQQALGQGPQFIFQYYEEEERQRGNFPDRFSGHQFPNYSSELNVNALLLGDSALYLCASSLATGSSYNEQFFGPGTRLTVL.

In this sample, this clone turned up a few times. V is TRBV4-2 and J is TRBJ2-7, with TRBD1 matching over 9 bases. The CDR3 is 15 residues long. Germline V gene sequence: CDR1 LGHNA, CDR2 YNFKEQ. Trimming removed 3 bases from V and 3 bases from J; junction bases left unmatched: 6. CDR3 bases: TGTGCCAGCAGCCATACCCGGGACAGGGACTACGAGCAGTACTTC. Translation gives CASSHTRDRDYEQYF.

V gene TRBV27 combines with J gene TRBJ2-3, with D possibly matching TRBD1 (6 bases). From germline, CDR1 is MNHEY and CDR2 SMNVEV (reference sequence). Deletions cut 6 bases from V and 8 bases from J, with 12 bases between. This CDR3 has 12 amino acids. For the CDR3, the DNA is TGTGCCAGCAGCTGGGGGCGTGGTACGCAGTATTTT. Translated, it gives CASSWGRGTQYF.

The chain links TRBV13 to TRBJ1-1, with 10 bases aligning to TRBD1. This CDR3 has 15 residues. Germline-derived CDR1 and CDR2 are PRHDT and FYEKMQ (reference sequence). V shed 5 bases, J shed 9 bases, and the junction held 12 bases outside the gene matches. Here the CDR3 reads CASSPIVDRGNQAFF. CDR3 nucleotide sequence: TGTGCCAGCAGCCCTATCGTGGACAGGGGGAATCAAGCTTTCTTT.